These 7 T cell receptor beta chains were sequenced from one sample in a study of breast tumors, draining lymph nodes, adjacent tissues. TCRdb itself ran the multiplex PCR reads through MiXCR, one entry per CDR3 protein. Altogether more than 30,000 distinct CDR3 sequences are present, about 60% being singletons, with the ten largest covering 18%. Sequencing was carried out using breast tumor tissue. These receptors came from a female donor with breast cancer. Some clones in this sample may be carry-over from other donors' samples.

This clonotype has ten or more counts. This chain connects TRBV6-2 or TRBV6-3 to TRBJ1-1, with D possibly matching TRBD1 (5 bases). This CDR3 is built from 14 residues. Germline values: CDR1 MNHEY, CDR2 SVGEGT. Trimming took 5 bases from V and 10 from J, leaving 20 bases between them. In DNA form, the CDR3 reads TGTGCCAGCAGTCCGCCATCAGGGTTGAGAAGAGCTTTCTTT. It yields the protein CASSPPSGLRRAFF.

J is TRBJ2-7 and V is TRBV20-1; 7 bases agree with TRBD2. The CDR3 extends over 12 amino acids. The germline V gene encodes CDR1 DFQATT and CDR2 SNEGSKA (reference sequence). V shed 0 bases and J 4 bases; nucleotides not matched to a gene: 0. The CDR3 coding sequence is TGCAGTGCTAGAGAGCGGGAGTACGAGCAGTACTTC. Protein product: CSAREREYEQYF.

This clonotype appeared many times. This rearrangement joins TRBV13 to TRBJ2-7, with D possibly being TRBD1 (5 bases). From germline, CDR1 is PRHDT and CDR2 FYEKMQ (reference sequence). CDR3 length equals 15 residues. Trimming cost V 3 bases and J 0 bases, with 12 bases left between them. The CDR3 loop is CASSFYRSYSYEQYF. CDR3 in DNA: TGTGCCAGCAGCTTCTACAGGAGCTACTCCTACGAGCAGTACTTC. Combining the CDR3 with reference TRBV13 and TRBJ2-7 gives the whole variable domain AAGVIQSPRHLIKEKRETATLKCYPIPRHDTVYWYQQGPGQDPQFLISFYEKMQSDKGSIPDRFSAQQFSDYHSELNMSSLELGDSALYFCASSFYRSYSYEQYFGPGTRLTVT.

The CDR3 DNA follows: TGCAGTGCGGACAGGGTCAAGGGCTACGAGCAGTACTTC. Protein product: CSADRVKGYEQYF. This rearrangement joins TRBV20-1 to TRBJ2-7; 8 nucleotides align to TRBD1. The CDR3 has 13 amino acids. Per the germline V gene, CDR1 is DFQATT and CDR2 is SNEGSKA (reference sequence). V trimming: 6 bases; J trimming: 3 bases; junction bases outside the gene matches: 7.

The chain joins TRBV6-4 to TRBJ2-7; 13 bases line up with TRBD2. Germline-derived CDR1 and CDR2 are MRHNA and SNTAGT. The CDR3 consists of 16 residues. Trimming cost V 6 bases and J 7 bases; bases outside gene matches: 12. The CDR3 DNA reads TGTGCCAGCAGCCTGACTAGCGGGGGGTCTTTGGGGGAGCAGTACTTC. Residues: CASSLTSGGSLGEQYF.

This clonotype was observed a few times. V is TRBV29-1 and J is TRBJ2-7; D uncertain. CDR3 size: 12 residues. V shed 4 bases and J shed 5 bases, with 12 bases lying between them. Looked up from germline, CDR1 is SQVTM and CDR2 is ANQGSEA. CDR3 DNA sequence: TGCAGCGTTGTTTCACGCAGGAACGAGCAGTACTTC. The encoded protein is CSVVSRRNEQYF.

The J gene is TRBJ2-2, the V gene TRBV7-2; D gene unclear. Trimming removed 1 base at V and 6 bases at J, with 9 bases between. The CDR3 loop spans 14 amino acids. Germline loops: CDR1 SGHTA, CDR2 FQGNSA. CDR3 region: CASSLVKEAGELFF. The CDR3 DNA reads as TGTGCCAGCAGCTTAGTGAAAGAGGCCGGGGAGCTGTTTTTT.